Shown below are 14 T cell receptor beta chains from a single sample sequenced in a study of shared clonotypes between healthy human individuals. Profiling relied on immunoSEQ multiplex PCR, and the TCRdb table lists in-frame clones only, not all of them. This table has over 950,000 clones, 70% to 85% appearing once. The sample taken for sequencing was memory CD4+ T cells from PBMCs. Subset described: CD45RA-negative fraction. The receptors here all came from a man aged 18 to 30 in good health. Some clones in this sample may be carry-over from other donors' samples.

CDR3 in DNA: TGTGCCAGTAGTCCCACGGACAGGATAGACACTGAAGCTTTCTTT. Encoded protein: CASSPTDRIDTEAFF. The V call is TRBV19, the J call TRBJ1-1; TRBD1 matches 7 bases. The V gene end was trimmed by 5 bases and the J gene end by 3 bases; junction bases not matched to a gene: 9. The CDR3 extends over 15 amino acids. CDR1 LNHDA and CDR2 SQIVND come from the germline V gene (reference sequence).

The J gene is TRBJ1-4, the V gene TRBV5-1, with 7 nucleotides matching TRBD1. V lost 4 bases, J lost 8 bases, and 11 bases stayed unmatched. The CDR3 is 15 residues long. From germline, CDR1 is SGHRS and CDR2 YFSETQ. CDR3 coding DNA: TGCGCCAGCAGCCCCAAAGGGGGCGCAGGCGAAAAACTGTTTTTT. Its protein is CASSPKGGAGEKLFF.

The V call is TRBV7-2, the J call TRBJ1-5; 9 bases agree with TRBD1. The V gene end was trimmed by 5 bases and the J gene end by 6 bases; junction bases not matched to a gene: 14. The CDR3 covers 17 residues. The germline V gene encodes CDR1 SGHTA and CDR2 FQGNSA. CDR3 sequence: CASSPNPAGTGLQPQHF. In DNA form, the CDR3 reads TGTGCCAGCAGCCCCAACCCAGCGGGGACAGGGCTTCAGCCCCAGCATTTT.

The CDR3 sequence: CASSLTGSGNTDTQYF. CDR3 nucleotide sequence: TGTGCCAGCAGTCTCACGGGGAGCGGAAACACAGATACGCAGTATTTT. The chain carries TRBV28 and TRBJ2-3; tentatively, D is TRBD2 (5 bases). This CDR3 contains 16 residues. The germline V gene encodes CDR1 MDHEN and CDR2 SYDVKM. V lost 5 bases and J lost 2, with 17 bases in between.

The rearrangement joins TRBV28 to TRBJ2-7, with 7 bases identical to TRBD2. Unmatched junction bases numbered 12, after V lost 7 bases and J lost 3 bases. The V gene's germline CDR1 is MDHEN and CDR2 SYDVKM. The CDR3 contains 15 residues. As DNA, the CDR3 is TGTGCCAGCAATGCGGGGGTTCGCGGCGTCTACGAGCAGTACTTC. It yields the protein CASNAGVRGVYEQYF. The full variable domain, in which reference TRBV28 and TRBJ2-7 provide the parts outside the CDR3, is DVKVTQSSRYLVKRTGEKVFLECVQDMDHENMFWYRQDPGLGLRLIYFSYDVKMKEKGDIPEGYSVSREKKERFSLILESASTNQTSMYLCASNAGVRGVYEQYFGPGTRLTVT.

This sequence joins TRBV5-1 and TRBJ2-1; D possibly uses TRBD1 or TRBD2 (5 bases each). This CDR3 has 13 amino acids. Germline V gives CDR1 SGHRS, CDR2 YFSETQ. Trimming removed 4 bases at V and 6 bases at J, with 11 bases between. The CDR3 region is CASSLGPSNEQFF. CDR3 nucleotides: TGCGCCAGCAGCCTGGGACCCAGCAATGAGCAGTTCTTC.

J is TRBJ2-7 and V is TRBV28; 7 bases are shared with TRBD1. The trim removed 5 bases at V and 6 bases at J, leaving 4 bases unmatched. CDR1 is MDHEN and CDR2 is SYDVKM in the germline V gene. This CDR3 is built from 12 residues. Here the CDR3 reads CASSRQGSEQYF. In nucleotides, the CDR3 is TGTGCCAGCAGTAGACAGGGTAGCGAGCAGTACTTC. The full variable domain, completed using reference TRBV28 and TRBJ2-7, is DVKVTQSSRYLVKRTGEKVFLECVQDMDHENMFWYRQDPGLGLRLIYFSYDVKMKEKGDIPEGYSVSREKKERFSLILESASTNQTSMYLCASSRQGSEQYFGPGTRLTVT.

The CDR3, as DNA: TGCGCCAGCAGCCCCCGACTAGCGGGAGTGGGCGAGACCCAGTACTTC. Translation: CASSPRLAGVGETQYF. The chain joins TRBV4-1 to TRBJ2-5; 12 bases agree with TRBD2. CDR3 length: 16 residues. Germline CDR1 is MGHRA and CDR2 is YSYEKL. V was pared by 4 bases and J by 5 bases, with 8 bases of the junction left unmatched.

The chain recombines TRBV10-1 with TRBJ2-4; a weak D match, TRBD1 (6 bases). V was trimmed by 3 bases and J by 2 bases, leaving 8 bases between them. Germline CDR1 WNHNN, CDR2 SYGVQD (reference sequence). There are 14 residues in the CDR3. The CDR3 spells CASSDGGTKNIQYF. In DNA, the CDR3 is TGCGCCAGCAGTGATGGGGGCACCAAAAACATTCAGTACTTC.

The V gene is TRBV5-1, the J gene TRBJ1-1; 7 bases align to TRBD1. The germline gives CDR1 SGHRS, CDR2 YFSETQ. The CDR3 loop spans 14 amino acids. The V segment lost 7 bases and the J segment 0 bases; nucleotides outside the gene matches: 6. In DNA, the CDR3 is TGCGCCAGCGGACCGGGACAGATGAACACTGAAGCTTTCTTT. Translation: CASGPGQMNTEAFF.

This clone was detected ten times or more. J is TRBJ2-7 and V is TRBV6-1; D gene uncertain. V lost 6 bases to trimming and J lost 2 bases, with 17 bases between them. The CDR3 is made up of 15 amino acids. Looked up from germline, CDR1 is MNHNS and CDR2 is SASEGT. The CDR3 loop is CASSDKANLPYEQYF. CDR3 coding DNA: TGTGCCAGCAGCGATAAGGCCAATTTACCCTACGAGCAGTACTTC.

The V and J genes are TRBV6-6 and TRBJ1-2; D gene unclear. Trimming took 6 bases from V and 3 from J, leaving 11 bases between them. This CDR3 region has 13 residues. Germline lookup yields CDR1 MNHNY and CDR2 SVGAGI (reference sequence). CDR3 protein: CASSPQEDYGYTF. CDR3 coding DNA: TGTGCCAGCAGCCCCCAGGAGGACTATGGCTACACCTTC.

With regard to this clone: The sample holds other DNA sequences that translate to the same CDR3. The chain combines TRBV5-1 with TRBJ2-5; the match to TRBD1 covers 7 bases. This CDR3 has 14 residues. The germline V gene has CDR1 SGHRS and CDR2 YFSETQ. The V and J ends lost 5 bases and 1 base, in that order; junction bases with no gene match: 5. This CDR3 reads CASSSGQLQETQYF. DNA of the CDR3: TGCGCCAGCAGTTCGGGACAGCTCCAAGAGACCCAGTACTTC.

CDR3 loop: CASSLAGTEERRGMEQYF. DNA of the CDR3: TGCGCCAGCAGCTTAGCCGGGACGGAAGAGCGGCGGGGAATGGAGCAGTACTTC. The chain uses TRBV4-1 and TRBJ2-7; D is possibly TRBD2 (6 bases). The CDR3 has 18 residues. From germline, CDR1 is MGHRA and CDR2 YSYEKL. Between the trimmed V and J ends, which lost 5 bases and 7 bases, there was a span of 30 bases.